The clone carrying this TCR beta chain appeared once. Its antigen is unknown. Primers: 60 Vbeta forward and 13 Jbeta reverse. Some clones are missing from TCRdb's copy, which holds only in-frame ones; the method was immunoSEQ multiplex PCR. The repertoire holds roughly 100,000 clones, with approximately 72% as singletons. The data stem from a study of cytomegalovirus exposure and HLA in healthy donors. Notes on the study in general: Based on reports, TCR beta sequences accurately predicted HLA-A and HLA-B alleles for most subjects. A link between a missense DCLRE1C variant and TCR beta V- and J-gene trimming emerged from a later analysis. Several top significant clusters appeared, in a later analysis, to be linked to common viral pathogens.

Trimming removed 4 bases from V and 0 bases from J, with 8 bases in between. Germline loops: CDR1 MNHNY, CDR2 SVGAGI (reference sequence). CDR3 length equals 14 residues. The receptor's source is a man under 40 in good health and CMV-seronegative. The specimen was PBMCs. The rearrangement uses TRBV6-6 and TRBJ2-3, with D maybe TRBD2 (5 bases). The CDR3 region is CASSSRTSTDTQYF. The CDR3 DNA sequence: TGTGCCAGCAGTTCGCGGACTAGCACAGATACGCAGTATTTT.